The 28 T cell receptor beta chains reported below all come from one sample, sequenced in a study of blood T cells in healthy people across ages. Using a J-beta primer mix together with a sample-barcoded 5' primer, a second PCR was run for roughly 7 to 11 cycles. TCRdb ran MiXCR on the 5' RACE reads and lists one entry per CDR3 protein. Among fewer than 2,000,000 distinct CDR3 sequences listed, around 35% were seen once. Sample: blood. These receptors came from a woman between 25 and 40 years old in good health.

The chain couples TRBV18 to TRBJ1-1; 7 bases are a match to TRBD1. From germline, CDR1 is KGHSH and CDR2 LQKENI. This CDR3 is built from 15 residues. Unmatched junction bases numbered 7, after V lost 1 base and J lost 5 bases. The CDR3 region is CASSPQTGEMTEAFF. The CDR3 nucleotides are TGTGCCAGCTCACCACAAACAGGGGAAATGACTGAAGCTTTCTTT.

The CDR3 sequence: CASGPGGKGNEQFF. CDR3 nucleotides: TGCGCCAGCGGCCCTGGGGGGAAGGGCAATGAGCAGTTCTTC. This chain links TRBV5-1 with TRBJ2-1, with D possibly TRBD2 on 6 matching bases. This CDR3 region has 14 residues. Germline assignment: CDR1 SGHRS and CDR2 YFSETQ. Trimming removed 7 bases at V and 6 bases at J, with 17 bases between. Looking up the rest from reference TRBV5-1 and TRBJ2-1 gives the full variable domain: KAGVTQTPRYLIKTRGQQVTLSCSPISGHRSVSWYQQTPGQGLQFLFEYFSETQRNKGNFPGRFSGRQFSNSRSEMNVSTLELGDSALYLCASGPGGKGNEQFFGPGTRLTVL.

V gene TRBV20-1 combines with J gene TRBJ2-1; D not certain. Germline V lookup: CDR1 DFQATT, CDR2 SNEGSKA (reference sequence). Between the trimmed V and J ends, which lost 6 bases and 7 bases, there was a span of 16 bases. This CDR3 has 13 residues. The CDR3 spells CSAFPGLGNEQFF. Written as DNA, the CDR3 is TGCAGTGCGTTCCCGGGCCTTGGGAATGAGCAGTTCTTC.

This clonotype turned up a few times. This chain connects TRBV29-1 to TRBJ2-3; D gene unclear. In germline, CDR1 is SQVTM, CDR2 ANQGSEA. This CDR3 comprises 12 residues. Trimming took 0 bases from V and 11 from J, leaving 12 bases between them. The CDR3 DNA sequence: TGCAGCGTTGAAGAAAACGGAGAAAAGCAGTATTTT. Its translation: CSVEENGEKQYF.

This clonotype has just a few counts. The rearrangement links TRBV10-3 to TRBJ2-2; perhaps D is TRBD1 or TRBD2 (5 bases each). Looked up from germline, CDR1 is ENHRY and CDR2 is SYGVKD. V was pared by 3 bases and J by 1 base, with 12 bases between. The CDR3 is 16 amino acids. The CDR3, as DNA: TGTGCCATCAGTGACAATCCGGGACGGAACACCGGGGAGCTGTTTTTT. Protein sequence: CAISDNPGRNTGELFF.

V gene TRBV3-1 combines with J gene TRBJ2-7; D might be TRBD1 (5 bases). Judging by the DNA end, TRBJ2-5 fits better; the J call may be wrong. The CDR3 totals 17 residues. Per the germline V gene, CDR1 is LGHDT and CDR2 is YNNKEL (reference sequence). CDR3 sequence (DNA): TGTGCCAGCAGCCCCTCTAGACAGCACTCCCTCGGAGAGACCCAGTACTTC. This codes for CASSPSRQHSLGETQYF.

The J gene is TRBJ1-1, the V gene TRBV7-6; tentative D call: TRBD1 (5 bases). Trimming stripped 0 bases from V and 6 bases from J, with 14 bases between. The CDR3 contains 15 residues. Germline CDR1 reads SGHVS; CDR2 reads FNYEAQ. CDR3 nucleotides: TGTGCCAGCAGCTTAGCGCTTTGGGGGGAGGCTGAAGCTTTCTTT. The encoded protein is CASSLALWGEAEAFF. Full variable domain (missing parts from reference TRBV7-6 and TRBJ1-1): GAGVSQSPRYKVTKRGQDVALRCDPISGHVSLYWYRQALGQGPEFLTYFNYEAQQDKSGLPNDRFSAERPEGSISTLTIQRTEQRDSAMYRCASSLALWGEAEAFFGQGTRLTVV.

Written as DNA, the CDR3 is TGTGCCAGCAGCTATATAGCGGGGGCACCCACAGATACGCAGTATTTT. This codes for CASSYIAGAPTDTQYF. The rearrangement uses TRBV7-2 and TRBJ2-3; TRBD2 matches 9 bases. Germline CDR1 is SGHTA and CDR2 is FQGNSA. V was pared by 4 bases and J by 2 bases, with 7 bases of the junction left unmatched. This CDR3 is built from 16 residues.

CDR3 bases: TGTGCCAGCAGCTTCCGGGACTACCGCCTCGAGCAGTACTTC. It is translated as CASSFRDYRLEQYF. This chain joins TRBV2 and TRBJ2-4; 7 bases fit TRBD2. The last part of the DNA fits TRBJ2-7 better; the J call may be wrong. This CDR3 is 14 amino acids long. Germline CDR1 is SNHLY and CDR2 is FYNNEI.

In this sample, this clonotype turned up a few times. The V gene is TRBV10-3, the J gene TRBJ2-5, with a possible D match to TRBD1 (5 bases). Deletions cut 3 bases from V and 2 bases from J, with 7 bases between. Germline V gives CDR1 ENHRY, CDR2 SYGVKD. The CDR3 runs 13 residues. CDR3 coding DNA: TGTGCCATCAGTGACAACAGGCAAGAGACCCAGTACTTC. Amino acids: CAISDNRQETQYF.

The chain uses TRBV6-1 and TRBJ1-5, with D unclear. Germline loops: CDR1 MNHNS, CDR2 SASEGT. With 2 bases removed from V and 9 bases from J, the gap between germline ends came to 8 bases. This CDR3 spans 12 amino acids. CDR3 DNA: TGTGCCAGCAGTGAAACGACCCGGCCCCAGCATTTT. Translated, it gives CASSETTRPQHF.

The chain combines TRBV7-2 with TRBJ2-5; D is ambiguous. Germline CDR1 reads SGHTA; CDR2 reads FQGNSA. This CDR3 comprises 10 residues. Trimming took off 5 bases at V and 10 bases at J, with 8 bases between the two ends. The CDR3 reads CASSARYQYF. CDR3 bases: TGTGCCAGCAGCGCCCGATACCAGTACTTC. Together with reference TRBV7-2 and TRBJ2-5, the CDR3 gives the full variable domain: GAGVSQSPSNKVTEKGKDVELRCDPISGHTALYWYRQSLGQGLEFLIYFQGNSAPDKSGLPSDRFSAERTGGSVSTLTIQRTQQEDSAVYLCASSARYQYFGPGTRLLVL.

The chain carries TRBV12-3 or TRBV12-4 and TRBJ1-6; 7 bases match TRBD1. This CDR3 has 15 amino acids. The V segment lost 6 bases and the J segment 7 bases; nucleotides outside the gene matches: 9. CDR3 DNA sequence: TGTGCCAGCAGCTCCGGACAGGCTCTGAATTCACCCCTCCACTTT. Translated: CASSSGQALNSPLHF.

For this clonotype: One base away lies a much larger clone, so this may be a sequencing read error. The CDR3 loop is CASGQDRAYNEQFF. As DNA, the CDR3 is TGTGCCAGCGGCCAAGACAGGGCCTACAATGAGCAGTTCTTC. The V and J genes are TRBV2 and TRBJ2-1, with 7 bases that match TRBD1. Germline V gene data show CDR1 as SNHLY and CDR2 as FYNNEI. V was pared by 8 bases and J by 2 bases, with 6 bases of the junction left unmatched. This CDR3 spans 14 amino acids.

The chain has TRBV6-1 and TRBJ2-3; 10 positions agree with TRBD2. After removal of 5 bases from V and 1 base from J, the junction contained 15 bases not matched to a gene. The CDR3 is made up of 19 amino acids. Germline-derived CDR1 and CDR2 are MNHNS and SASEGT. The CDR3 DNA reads TGTGCCAGCAGTCCCGGACTAGCGGTCCACCCTTATGGCACAGATACGCAGTATTTT. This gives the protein CASSPGLAVHPYGTDTQYF.

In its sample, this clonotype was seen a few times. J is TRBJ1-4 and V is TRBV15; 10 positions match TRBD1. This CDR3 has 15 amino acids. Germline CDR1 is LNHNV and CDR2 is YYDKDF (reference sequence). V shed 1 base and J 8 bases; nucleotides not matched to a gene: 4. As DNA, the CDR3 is TGTGCCACCAGCAGAGGACAGGGGGCAGGAGAAAAACTGTTTTTT. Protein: CATSRGQGAGEKLFF.

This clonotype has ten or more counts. Here the CDR3 reads CASSSSSGSYEQYF. The CDR3 DNA reads TGTGCCAGCAGCTCCTCTAGCGGCTCCTACGAGCAGTACTTC. The rearrangement links TRBV11-1 to TRBJ2-7, with 7 nucleotides matching TRBD2. The junction had 3 bases not matched to a gene; V was cut back by 4 bases and J by 0 bases. The CDR3 spans 14 residues. Germline CDR1 is SGHAT and CDR2 is FQDESV (reference sequence).

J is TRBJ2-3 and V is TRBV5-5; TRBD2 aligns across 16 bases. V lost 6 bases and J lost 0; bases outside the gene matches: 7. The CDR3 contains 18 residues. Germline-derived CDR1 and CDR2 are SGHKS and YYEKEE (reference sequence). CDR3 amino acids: CASKLGLAGGPSTDTQYF. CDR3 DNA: TGTGCCAGCAAACTGGGACTAGCGGGGGGGCCGAGCACAGATACGCAGTATTTT.

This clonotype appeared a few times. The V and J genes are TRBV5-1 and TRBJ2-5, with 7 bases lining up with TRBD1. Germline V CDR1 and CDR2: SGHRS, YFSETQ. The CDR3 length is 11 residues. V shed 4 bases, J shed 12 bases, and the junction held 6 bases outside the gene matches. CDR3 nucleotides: TGCGCCAGCAGCGCATCCGGGACAGAGTACTTC. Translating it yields CASSASGTEYF.

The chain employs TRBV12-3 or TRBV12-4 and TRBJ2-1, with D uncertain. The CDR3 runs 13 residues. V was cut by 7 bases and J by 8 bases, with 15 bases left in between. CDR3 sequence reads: CASNDLVGDEQFF. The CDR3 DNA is TGTGCCAGCAACGACCTGGTAGGCGATGAGCAGTTCTTC.

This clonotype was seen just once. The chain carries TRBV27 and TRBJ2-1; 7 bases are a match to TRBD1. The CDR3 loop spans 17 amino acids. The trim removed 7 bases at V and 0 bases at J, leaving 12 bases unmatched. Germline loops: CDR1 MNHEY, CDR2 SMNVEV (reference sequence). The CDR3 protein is CASTGSGTASSYNEQFF. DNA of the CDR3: TGTGCCAGCACAGGGTCTGGGACAGCGAGCTCCTACAATGAGCAGTTCTTC.

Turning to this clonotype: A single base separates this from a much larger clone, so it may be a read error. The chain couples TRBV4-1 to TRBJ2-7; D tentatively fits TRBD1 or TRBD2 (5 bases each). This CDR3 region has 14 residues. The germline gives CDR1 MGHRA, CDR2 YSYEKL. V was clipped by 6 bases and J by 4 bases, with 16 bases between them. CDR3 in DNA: TGCGCCAGCAGTCCAGAGGGGATCGGATACGAGCAGTACTTC. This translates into CASSPEGIGYEQYF.

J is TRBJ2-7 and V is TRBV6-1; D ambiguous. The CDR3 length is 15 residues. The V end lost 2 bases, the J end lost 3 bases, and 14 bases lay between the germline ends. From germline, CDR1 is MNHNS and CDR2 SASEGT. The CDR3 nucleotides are TGTGCCAGCAGTGAACCAGTAAGGGTCAGCTACGAGCAGTACTTC. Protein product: CASSEPVRVSYEQYF.

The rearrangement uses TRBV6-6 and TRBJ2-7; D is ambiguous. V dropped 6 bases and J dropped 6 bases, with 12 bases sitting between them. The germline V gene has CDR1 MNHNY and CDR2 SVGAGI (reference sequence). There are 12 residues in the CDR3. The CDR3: CASRYPGGEQYF. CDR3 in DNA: TGTGCCAGCAGGTACCCCGGCGGCGAGCAGTACTTC.

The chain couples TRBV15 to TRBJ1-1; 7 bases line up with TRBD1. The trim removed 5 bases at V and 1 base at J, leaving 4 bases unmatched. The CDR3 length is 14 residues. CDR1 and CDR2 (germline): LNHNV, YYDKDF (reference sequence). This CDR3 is CATSGGQWNTEAFF. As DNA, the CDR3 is TGTGCCACCAGCGGGGGACAGTGGAACACTGAAGCTTTCTTT.

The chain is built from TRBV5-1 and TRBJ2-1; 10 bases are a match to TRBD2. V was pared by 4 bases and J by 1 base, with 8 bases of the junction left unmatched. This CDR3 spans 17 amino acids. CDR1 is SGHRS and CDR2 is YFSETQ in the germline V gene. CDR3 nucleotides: TGCGCCAGCAGCAACGCTAGCGGGAGTCGATCCTACAATGAGCAGTTCTTC. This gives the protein CASSNASGSRSYNEQFF.

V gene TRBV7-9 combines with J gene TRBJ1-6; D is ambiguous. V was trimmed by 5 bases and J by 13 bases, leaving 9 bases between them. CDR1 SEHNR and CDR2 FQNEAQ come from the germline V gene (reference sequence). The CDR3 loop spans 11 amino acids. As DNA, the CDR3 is TGTGCCAGCAGCCCTACTCCGCCCCTCCACTTT. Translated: CASSPTPPLHF.

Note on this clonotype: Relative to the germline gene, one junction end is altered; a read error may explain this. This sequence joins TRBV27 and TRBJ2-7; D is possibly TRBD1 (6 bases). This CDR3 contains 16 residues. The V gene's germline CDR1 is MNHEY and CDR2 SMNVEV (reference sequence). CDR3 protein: CASGFFSGDILYEQYF. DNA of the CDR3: TGTGCCAGCGGTTTCTTTTCCGGGGACATCCTCTACGAGCAGTACTTC.